The sequence of this T cell receptor beta chain was determined in a study of T cell repertoires in cytomegalovirus infection. As for the study in general: Both a matching HLA type and CMV infection were indicated by public TCR beta signatures.

This clonotype appeared a few times. Its antigen is undetermined. TCRdb re-derived calls from the reads in MiXCR, one entry per CDR3 protein. The table lists some 320,000 distinct CDR3 sequences, more than 8% of them singletons. With 6 bases removed from V and 3 bases from J, the gap between germline ends came to 12 bases. The CDR3 runs to 14 residues. Study conclusions and caveats: Accumulated public TCR beta family frequency recognized individuals carrying CMV together with the relevant HLA. Across the ex vivo response, the dominant clonotypes were HLA-C-restricted CMV-specific TCR beta clonotypes.

The V and J genes are TRBV12-3 or TRBV12-4 and TRBJ1-5; no firm D call. Input material: PBMCs. The clonotype comes from a human donor in good health (CMV status not recorded). Some clones in this sample may be carry-over from other donors' samples. CDR3 sequence: CASRMAGTNQPQHF. CDR3 DNA: TGTGCCAGCAGGATGGCGGGCACCAATCAGCCCCAGCATTTT.